This TCR beta chain was documented in a study of blood T cell repertoires in COVID-19. From germline, CDR1 is MNHEY and CDR2 SVGAGI. This CDR3 has 15 residues. The junction had 5 bases not matched to a gene; V was cut back by 6 bases and J by 0 bases. As processed by the authors: Amplification of reference gene primers provided the estimated nucleated cell counts. Repertoires were generated with immunoSEQ multiplex PCR, while TCRdb's copy carries only in-frame clones and drops some. Clone size and the V and J calls come from that table; the DNA yielded D and trimming. The sample includes 120,000 to 150,000 clones, roughly 85% seen only once; the top ten take around 3.2%.

The sequenced sample was peripheral blood. The receptor comes from a man aged 50-59 years with acute or convalescent COVID-19. The rearrangement links TRBV6-5 to TRBJ1-3; 7 bases agree with TRBD1. For the CDR3, the DNA is TGTGCCAGCAGGCCCGGGACAGCCTCTGGAAACACCATATATTTT. Its protein is CASRPGTASGNTIYF.